The 22 T cell receptor beta chains below were found in one sample sequenced in a study of blood T cell repertoires in COVID-19. Repertoires were generated with immunoSEQ multiplex PCR, while TCRdb's copy carries only in-frame clones and drops some. The data hold a few hundred thousand clones, with more than 85% observed a single time. Sequenced material: PBMCs or T cells enriched from blood (not recorded which). Every receptor here comes from a woman aged 40 to 50 who had been exposed to COVID-19.

The chain carries TRBV19 and TRBJ2-4; TRBD2 matches 11 bases. This CDR3 is 16 amino acids long. V lost 5 bases to trimming and J lost 7 bases; unmatched junction nucleotides: 10. Per the germline V gene, CDR1 is LNHDA and CDR2 is SQIVND (reference sequence). The CDR3 region is CASSFLAGGLGNIQYF. CDR3 in DNA: TGTGCCAGTAGTTTTTTAGCGGGAGGGCTTGGGAACATTCAGTACTTC.

This clone was observed once. The J gene is TRBJ1-5, the V gene TRBV10-2, with D possibly TRBD1 on 6 matching bases. The CDR3 is made up of 13 amino acids. CDR1 WSHSY and CDR2 SAAADI come from the germline V gene. V lost 5 bases to trimming and J lost 9 bases, with 14 bases between them. CDR3 bases: TGCGCCAGCAGTCAGGGGATCTTGAGGCCCCAGCATTTT. Residues: CASSQGILRPQHF.

V gene TRBV30 combines with J gene TRBJ1-5, with D unclear. Germline V gives CDR1 GTSNPN, CDR2 SVGIG (reference sequence). The CDR3 has 12 amino acids. Trimming cost V 4 bases and J 5 bases, with 9 bases left between them. CDR3 amino acids: CAWTKSYQPQHF. The CDR3 bases are TGTGCCTGGACAAAGAGTTATCAGCCCCAGCATTTT.

The chain is built from TRBV3-1 (or the pseudogene TRBV3-2) and TRBJ2-1; 9 bases are shared with TRBD2. The V segment lost 1 base and the J segment 9 bases; nucleotides outside the gene matches: 10. The CDR3 consists of 16 residues. The V gene's germline CDR1 is LGHDT and CDR2 YNNKEL (reference sequence). This CDR3 reads CASSQVLASGKAEQFF. CDR3 DNA sequence: TGTGCCAGCAGCCAAGTCTTAGCTAGCGGGAAGGCTGAGCAGTTCTTC.

The chain links TRBV4-3 to TRBJ1-2; D not resolved. Trimming removed 0 bases at V and 6 bases at J, with 11 bases between. Germline V lookup: CDR1 LGHNA, CDR2 YSLEER. The CDR3 extends over 14 amino acids. CDR3 region: CASSQERWGDGYTF. The CDR3, as DNA: TGCGCCAGCAGCCAAGAGAGATGGGGAGATGGCTACACCTTC.

This chain links TRBV7-2 with TRBJ1-1, with D possibly matching TRBD1 (6 bases). CDR1 and CDR2 from the germline V gene are SGHTA and FQGNSA. Trimming took off 8 bases at V and 6 bases at J, with 22 bases between the two ends. There are 15 residues in the CDR3. The CDR3 nucleotides read TGTGCCAGCTCCCCCGGGCAGGGGCCGAGGTCTGAAGCTTTCTTT. It encodes CASSPGQGPRSEAFF. The variable domain in full, with the rest retrieved from reference TRBV7-2 and TRBJ1-1, is GAGVSQSPSNKVTEKGKDVELRCDPISGHTALYWYRQSLGQGLEFLIYFQGNSAPDKSGLPSDRFSAERTGGSVSTLTIQRTQQEDSAVYLCASSPGQGPRSEAFFGQGTRLTVV.

The V and J genes are TRBV3-1 (or the pseudogene TRBV3-2) and TRBJ2-7, with D possibly being TRBD1 (5 bases). The CDR3 has 16 amino acids. Germline V gene sequence: CDR1 LGHDT, CDR2 YNNKEL (reference sequence). Trimming shortened V by 0 bases and J by 0 bases, and 12 bases separated the two germline ends. CDR3 sequence reads: CASSQDGLGDSYEQYF. The CDR3 DNA reads as TGTGCCAGCAGCCAAGATGGGCTAGGGGACTCCTACGAGCAGTACTTC.

This clone was seen more than once but under ten times. The rearrangement links TRBV25-1 to TRBJ2-2; no definite D call. This CDR3 has 12 amino acids. The V end was cut by 3 bases, the J end by 8 bases, with 7 bases between. Germline-derived CDR1 and CDR2 are MGHDK and SYGVNS. The CDR3 DNA reads as TGTGCCAGCAGTGAGAGCAATGGGGAGCTGTTTTTT. Its protein is CASSESNGELFF.

This clone has a single count. V is TRBV2 and J is TRBJ1-4; D is ambiguous. From germline, CDR1 is SNHLY and CDR2 FYNNEI. Trimming stripped 2 bases from V and 8 bases from J, with 15 bases between. There are 15 residues in the CDR3. CDR3 DNA sequence: TGTGCCAGCAGTGAAAACCAGGCATGGAGGGAAAAACTGTTTTTT. Translation gives CASSENQAWREKLFF.

The chain has TRBV18 and TRBJ2-2; no firm D call. The CDR3 is made up of 15 amino acids. Trimming took 0 bases from V and 5 from J, leaving 10 bases between them. Germline V CDR1 and CDR2: KGHSH, LQKENI. CDR3 loop: CASSPPSGSTGELFF. CDR3 DNA sequence: TGTGCCAGCTCACCACCCTCCGGGTCTACCGGGGAGCTGTTTTTT.

The rearrangement uses TRBV5-1 and TRBJ1-2, with 11 bases matching TRBD1. The CDR3 has 15 residues. In germline, CDR1 is SGHRS, CDR2 YFSETQ. V lost 4 bases and J lost 2; bases outside the gene matches: 4. CDR3 coding DNA: TGCGCCAGCAGCCACGGGACAGGGGGGAACTATGGCTACACCTTC. Protein: CASSHGTGGNYGYTF.

The genes are TRBV5-6 and TRBJ2-3; perhaps TRBD1 as D (6 bases). The CDR3 is 15 residues long. The germline V gene encodes CDR1 SGHDT and CDR2 YYEEEE. V lost 4 bases, J lost 2 bases, and 14 bases lay in between. CDR3 in DNA: TGTGCCAGCAGCGGGGGCGGTCTCTCCACAGATACGCAGTATTTT. Its translation is CASSGGGLSTDTQYF. The full variable domain, in which reference TRBV5-6 and TRBJ2-3 provide the parts outside the CDR3, is DAGVTQSPTHLIKTRGQQVTLRCSPKSGHDTVSWYQQALGQGPQFIFQYYEEEERQRGNFPDRFSGHQFPNYSSELNVNALLLGDSALYLCASSGGGLSTDTQYFGPGTRLTVL.

This chain links TRBV5-6 with TRBJ1-1; D perhaps matches TRBD1 (5 bases). The germline gives CDR1 SGHDT, CDR2 YYEEEE. V was cut by 2 bases and J by 3 bases, with 11 bases left in between. The CDR3 length is 14 residues. The CDR3 bases are TGTGCCAGCAGCTTAAGCCCGACAGACACTGAAGCTTTCTTT. Protein sequence: CASSLSPTDTEAFF.

V usage is TRBV7-2 and J usage is TRBJ2-1; 8 nucleotides line up with TRBD2. CDR3 length equals 16 residues. The ends lost 1 base at V and 0 bases at J; junction bases unmatched: 2. CDR1 is SGHTA, CDR2 FQGNSA, per germline. For the CDR3, the DNA is TGTGCCAGCAGCTTAGAGAGCGGGAGCTCCTACAATGAGCAGTTCTTC. Amino acids: CASSLESGSSYNEQFF.

This clone was counted between two and nine times. The V call is TRBV6-2 or TRBV6-3, the J call TRBJ2-7; TRBD2 matches at 10 bases. CDR1 and CDR2 from the germline V gene are MNHEY and SVGEGT. V was pared by 7 bases and J by 5 bases, with 11 bases of the junction left unmatched. The length of the CDR3 is 15 residues. CDR3 sequence: CASTPLAGVTNEQYF. The DNA of the CDR3 is TGTGCCAGCACCCCCCTAGCGGGAGTCACCAACGAGCAGTACTTC.

The chain is built from TRBV7-9 and TRBJ1-1, with TRBD1 as a possible D gene (5 bases). Trimming stripped 2 bases from V and 0 bases from J, with 10 bases between. The CDR3 sequence is 15 residues long. The germline CDR1 and CDR2 sequences are SEHNR and FQNEAQ (reference sequence). CDR3 nucleotide sequence: TGTGCCAGCAGCTTACAGGGCCGGTTGAACACTGAAGCTTTCTTT. Protein product: CASSLQGRLNTEAFF.

Concerning this clone: This specimen includes other DNA sequences encoding the same CDR3. The CDR3 DNA is TGTGCCTGGAGTGTACTTCCAAATCAGCCCCAGCATTTT. This codes for CAWSVLPNQPQHF. This rearrangement joins TRBV30 to TRBJ1-5; no clear D. The germline V and J ends were trimmed by 0 bases and 4 bases, with 7 bases remaining between them. CDR3 length: 13 amino acids. The germline V gene has CDR1 GTSNPN and CDR2 SVGIG (reference sequence).

The V call is TRBV5-6, the J call TRBJ2-7; 7 bases are shared with TRBD2. With V trimmed by 3 bases and J by 2 bases, 5 bases remained unmatched. Germline-derived CDR1 and CDR2 are SGHDT and YYEEEE. This CDR3 region has 14 residues. The CDR3 loop reads CASSWGGFTYEQYF. The CDR3 bases are TGTGCCAGCAGCTGGGGGGGATTCACCTACGAGCAGTACTTC.

The genes are TRBV3-1 (or the pseudogene TRBV3-2) and TRBJ1-5; D not resolved. The CDR3 runs 17 residues. V lost 3 bases and J 4 bases, leaving 19 bases between the germline ends. Germline lookup yields CDR1 LGHDT and CDR2 YNNKEL (reference sequence). The CDR3 loop is CASSHLESEWSNQPQHF. CDR3 bases: TGTGCCAGCAGCCATCTGGAGAGTGAGTGGTCTAATCAGCCCCAGCATTTT.

The chain is built from TRBV5-1 and TRBJ2-1; TRBD2 aligns across 7 bases. Germline-derived CDR1 and CDR2 are SGHRS and YFSETQ. The CDR3 is 17 residues long. V trimming: 2 bases; J trimming: 3 bases; junction bases outside the gene matches: 11. The CDR3 sequence: CASSFGVLAGDYNEQFF. In DNA, the CDR3 is TGCGCCAGCAGCTTCGGGGTTTTGGCGGGGGACTACAATGAGCAGTTCTTC.

This clone was detected only once. The chain recombines TRBV2 with TRBJ1-1; 11 bases are a match to TRBD1. This CDR3 is 15 amino acids long. Germline V lookup: CDR1 SNHLY, CDR2 FYNNEI. With 6 bases clipped from V and 3 bases from J, the junction kept 6 bases outside the gene matches. In nucleotides, the CDR3 is TGTGCCAGCAGGAGGGGGGGACAGGGGGACACTGAAGCTTTCTTT. Its translation: CASRRGGQGDTEAFF.

The chain joins TRBV19 to TRBJ1-1; 7 nucleotides align to TRBD1. Germline CDR1 and CDR2: LNHDA and SQIVND (reference sequence). This CDR3 spans 13 amino acids. Here the CDR3 DNA reads TGTGCGGGTCAGGGGGTGGGGTACACTGAAGCTTTCTTT. As protein: CAGQGVGYTEAFF. The full variable domain, with the rest looked up from reference TRBV19 and TRBJ1-1, is DGGITQSPKYLFRKEGQNVTLSCEQNLNHDAMYWYRQDPGQGLRLIYYSQIVNDFQKGDIAEGYSVSREKKESFPLTVTSAQKNPTAFYLCAGQGVGYTEAFFGQGTRLTVV.